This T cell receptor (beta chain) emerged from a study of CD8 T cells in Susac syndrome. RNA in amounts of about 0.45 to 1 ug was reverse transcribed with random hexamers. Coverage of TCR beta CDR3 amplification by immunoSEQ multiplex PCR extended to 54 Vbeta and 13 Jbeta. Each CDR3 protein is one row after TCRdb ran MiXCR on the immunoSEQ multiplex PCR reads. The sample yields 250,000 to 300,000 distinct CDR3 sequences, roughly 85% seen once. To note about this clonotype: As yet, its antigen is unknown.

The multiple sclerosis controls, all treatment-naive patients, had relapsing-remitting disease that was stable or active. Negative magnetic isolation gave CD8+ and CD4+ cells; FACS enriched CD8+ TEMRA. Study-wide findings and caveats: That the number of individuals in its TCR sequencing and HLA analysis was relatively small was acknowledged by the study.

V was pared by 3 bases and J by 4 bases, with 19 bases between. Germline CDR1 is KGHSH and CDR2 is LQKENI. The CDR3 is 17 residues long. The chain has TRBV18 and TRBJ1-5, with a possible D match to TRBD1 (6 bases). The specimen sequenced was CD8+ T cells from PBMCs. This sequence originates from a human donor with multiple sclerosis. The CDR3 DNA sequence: TGTGCCAGCTCACCCCCGAGGACAGTCCACGAGAATCAGCCCCAGCATTTT. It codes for CASSPPRTVHENQPQHF.